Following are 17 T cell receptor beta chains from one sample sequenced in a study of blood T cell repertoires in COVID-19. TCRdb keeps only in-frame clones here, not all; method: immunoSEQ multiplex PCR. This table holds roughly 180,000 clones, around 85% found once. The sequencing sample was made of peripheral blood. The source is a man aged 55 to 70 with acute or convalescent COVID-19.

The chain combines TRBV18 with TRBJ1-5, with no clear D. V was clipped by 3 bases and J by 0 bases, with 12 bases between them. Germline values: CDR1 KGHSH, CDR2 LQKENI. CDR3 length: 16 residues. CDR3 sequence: CASSPIAGSSNQPQHF. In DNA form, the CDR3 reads TGTGCCAGCTCACCTATCGCCGGGAGTAGCAATCAGCCCCAGCATTTT.

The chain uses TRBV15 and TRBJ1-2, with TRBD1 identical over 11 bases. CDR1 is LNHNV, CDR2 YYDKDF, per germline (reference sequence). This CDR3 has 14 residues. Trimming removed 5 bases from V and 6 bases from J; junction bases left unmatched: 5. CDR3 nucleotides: TGTGCCACCAGCGGAAGGACAGGGGGCCATGGCTACACCTTC. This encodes CATSGRTGGHGYTF.

The CDR3 spells CASQDTAPDTQYF. The CDR3 nucleotides are TGTGCCAGCCAGGACACGGCCCCCGATACGCAGTATTTT. The chain links TRBV2 to TRBJ2-3, with a weak D call TRBD1 (5 bases). Between the trimmed V and J ends, which lost 8 bases and 6 bases, there was a span of 15 bases. The CDR3 spans 13 residues. Looked up from germline, CDR1 is SNHLY and CDR2 is FYNNEI.

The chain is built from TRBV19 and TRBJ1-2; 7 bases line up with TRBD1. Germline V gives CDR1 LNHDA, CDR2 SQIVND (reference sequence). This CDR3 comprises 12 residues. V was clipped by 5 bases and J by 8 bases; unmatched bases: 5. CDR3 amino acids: CASSDRVGGYTF. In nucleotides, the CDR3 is TGTGCCAGTAGTGACAGGGTAGGAGGCTACACCTTC.

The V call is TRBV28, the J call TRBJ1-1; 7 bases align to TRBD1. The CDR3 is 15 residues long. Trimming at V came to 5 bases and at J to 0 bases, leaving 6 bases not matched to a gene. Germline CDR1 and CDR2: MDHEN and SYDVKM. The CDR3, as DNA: TGTGCCAGCAGTGGGGGACAGAGTCTGAACACTGAAGCTTTCTTT. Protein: CASSGGQSLNTEAFF. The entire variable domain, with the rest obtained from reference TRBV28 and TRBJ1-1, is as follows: DVKVTQSSRYLVKRTGEKVFLECVQDMDHENMFWYRQDPGLGLRLIYFSYDVKMKEKGDIPEGYSVSREKKERFSLILESASTNQTSMYLCASSGGQSLNTEAFFGQGTRLTVV.

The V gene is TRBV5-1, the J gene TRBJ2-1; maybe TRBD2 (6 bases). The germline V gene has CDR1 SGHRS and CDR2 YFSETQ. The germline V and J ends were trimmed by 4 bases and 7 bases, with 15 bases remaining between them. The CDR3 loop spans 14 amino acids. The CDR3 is CASSAPFGRNEQFF. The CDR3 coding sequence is TGCGCCAGCAGCGCGCCCTTCGGGAGAAATGAGCAGTTCTTC. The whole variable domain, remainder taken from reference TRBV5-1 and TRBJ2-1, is KAGVTQTPRYLIKTRGQQVTLSCSPISGHRSVSWYQQTPGQGLQFLFEYFSETQRNKGNFPGRFSGRQFSNSRSEMNVSTLELGDSALYLCASSAPFGRNEQFFGPGTRLTVL.

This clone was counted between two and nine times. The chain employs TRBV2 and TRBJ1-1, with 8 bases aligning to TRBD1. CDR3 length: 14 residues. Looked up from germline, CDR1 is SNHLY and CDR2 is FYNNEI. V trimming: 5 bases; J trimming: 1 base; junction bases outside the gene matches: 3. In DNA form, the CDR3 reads TGTGCCAGCAGTATGACAGGGGAGAACACTGAAGCTTTCTTT. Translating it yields CASSMTGENTEAFF.

The DNA for the CDR3 is TGCAGCGGGAAGACAGGGGGCCGCTATGGCTACACCTTC. This sequence encodes CSGKTGGRYGYTF. The chain links TRBV29-1 to TRBJ1-2, with 10 bases that match TRBD1. V lost 7 bases and J lost 4; bases outside the gene matches: 6. The CDR3 is made up of 13 amino acids. Germline V gene data show CDR1 as SQVTM and CDR2 as ANQGSEA.

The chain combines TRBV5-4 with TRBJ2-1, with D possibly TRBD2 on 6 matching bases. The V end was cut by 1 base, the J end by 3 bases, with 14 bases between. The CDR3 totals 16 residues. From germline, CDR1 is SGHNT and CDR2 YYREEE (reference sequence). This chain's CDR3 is CASSLTTGVIYNEQFF. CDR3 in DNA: TGTGCCAGCAGCTTGACGACGGGAGTTATCTACAATGAGCAGTTCTTC.

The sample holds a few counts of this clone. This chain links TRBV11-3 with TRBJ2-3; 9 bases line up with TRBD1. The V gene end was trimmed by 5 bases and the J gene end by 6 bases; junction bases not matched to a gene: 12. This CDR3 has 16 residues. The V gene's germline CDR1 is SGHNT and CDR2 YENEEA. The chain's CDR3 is CASSLPPGQGSDTQYF. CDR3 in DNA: TGTGCCAGCAGCCTCCCCCCGGGACAGGGTTCGGATACGCAGTATTTT.

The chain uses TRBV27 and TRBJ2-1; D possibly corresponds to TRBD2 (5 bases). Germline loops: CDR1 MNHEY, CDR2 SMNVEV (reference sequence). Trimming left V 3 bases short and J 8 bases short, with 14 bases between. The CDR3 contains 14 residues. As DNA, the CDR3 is TGTGCCAGCAGTTTCCGGGAAAATGGCCATGAGCAGTTCTTC. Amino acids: CASSFRENGHEQFF.

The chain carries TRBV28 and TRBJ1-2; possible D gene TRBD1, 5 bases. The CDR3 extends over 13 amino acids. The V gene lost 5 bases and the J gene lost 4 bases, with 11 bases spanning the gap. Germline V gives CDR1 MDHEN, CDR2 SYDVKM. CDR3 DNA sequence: TGTGCCAGCAGTCTAGGGGTAGGCTATGGCTACACCTTC. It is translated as CASSLGVGYGYTF.

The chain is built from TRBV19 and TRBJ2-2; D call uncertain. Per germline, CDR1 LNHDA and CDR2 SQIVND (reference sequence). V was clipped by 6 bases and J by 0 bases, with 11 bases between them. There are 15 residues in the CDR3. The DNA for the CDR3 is TGTGCCAGTAGCAAAAGTAGAGCGAACACCGGGGAGCTGTTTTTT. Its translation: CASSKSRANTGELFF.

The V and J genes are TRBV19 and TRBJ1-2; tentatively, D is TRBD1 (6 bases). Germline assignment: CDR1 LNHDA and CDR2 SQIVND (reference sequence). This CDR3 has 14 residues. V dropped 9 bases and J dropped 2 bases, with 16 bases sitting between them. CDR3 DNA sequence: TGTGCCAGCCACCTACAGGGCTACAACTATGGCTACACCTTC. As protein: CASHLQGYNYGYTF.

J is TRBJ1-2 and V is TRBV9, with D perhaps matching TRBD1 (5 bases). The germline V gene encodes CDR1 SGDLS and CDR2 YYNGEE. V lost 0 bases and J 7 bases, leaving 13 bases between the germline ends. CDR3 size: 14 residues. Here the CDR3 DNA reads TGTGCCAGCAGCGTAGAGGGGCTAGGGGTTGGCTACACCTTC. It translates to CASSVEGLGVGYTF.

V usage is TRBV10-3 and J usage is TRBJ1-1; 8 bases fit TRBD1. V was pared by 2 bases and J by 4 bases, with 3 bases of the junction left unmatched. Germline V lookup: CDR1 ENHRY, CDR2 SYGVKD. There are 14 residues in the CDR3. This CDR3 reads CAISEQGAITEAFF. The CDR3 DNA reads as TGTGCCATCAGTGAGCAGGGGGCAATCACTGAAGCTTTCTTT.

The CDR3 DNA follows: TGTGCCAGTAGTTCCCTAGGCCAGCCCCAGCATTTT. It encodes CASSSLGQPQHF. The chain carries TRBV19 and TRBJ1-5; D remains unclear. The germline CDR1 and CDR2 sequences are LNHDA and SQIVND (reference sequence). The CDR3 spans 12 residues. Trimming pared 5 bases from V and 7 bases from J, leaving 9 bases between.